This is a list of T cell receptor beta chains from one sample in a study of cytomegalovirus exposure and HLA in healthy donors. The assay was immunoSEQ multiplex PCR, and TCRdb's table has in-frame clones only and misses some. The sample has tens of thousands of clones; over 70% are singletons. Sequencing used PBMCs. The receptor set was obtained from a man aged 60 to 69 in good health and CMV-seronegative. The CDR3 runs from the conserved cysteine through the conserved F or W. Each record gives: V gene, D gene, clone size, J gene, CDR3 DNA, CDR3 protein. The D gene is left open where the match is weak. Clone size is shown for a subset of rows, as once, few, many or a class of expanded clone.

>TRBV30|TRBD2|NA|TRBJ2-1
TGTGCCTGGAGTTCTGTAAGCAAGCGGGAGGGCAATGAGCAGTTCTTC
CAWSSVSKREGNEQFF
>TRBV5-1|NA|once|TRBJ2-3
TGCGCCAGCAGCGCTGGGACACAGCGGACAGATACGCAGTATTTT
CASSAGTQRTDTQYF
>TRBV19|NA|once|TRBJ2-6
TGTGCCAGTAGGGAATTCCAGGGGTCTGGGGCCAACGTCCTGACTTTC
CASREFQGSGANVLTF
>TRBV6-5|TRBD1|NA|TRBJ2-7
TGTGCCAGCAGTTACTTCTCTGGGACAGGGCCTTACGAGCAGTACTTC
CASSYFSGTGPYEQYF
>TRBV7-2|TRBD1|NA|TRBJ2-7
TGTGCCAGCAGCTTAGGGGGACAGACCTACGAGCAGTACTTC
CASSLGGQTYEQYF
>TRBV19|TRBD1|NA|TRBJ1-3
TGTGCCAGTAGGACGACAGGGTTGGGAGGAAACACCATATATTTT
CASRTTGLGGNTIYF
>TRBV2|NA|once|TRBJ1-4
TGTGCCAGCAGCTATCCTACAGGGTTAGTCGAAAAACTGTTTTTT
CASSYPTGLVEKLFF
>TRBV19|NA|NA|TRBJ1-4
TGTGCCAGTAGTACCGGAACAGGGCTAGGCAGTGAAAAACTGTTTTTT
CASSTGTGLGSEKLFF
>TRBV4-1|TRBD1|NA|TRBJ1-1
TGCGCCAGCAGCCCTAGACAGGGGGGTAACACTGAAGCTTTCTTT
CASSPRQGGNTEAFF
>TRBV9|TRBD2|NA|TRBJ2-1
TGTGCCAGCAGCGAGCGAAGTACCGGGACTAGCGGCAATGAGCAGTTCTTC
CASSERSTGTSGNEQFF
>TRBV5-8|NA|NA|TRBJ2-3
TGTGCCAGCAGCTTGTACTTCTCCGGGAGCACAGATACGCAGTATTTT
CASSLYFSGSTDTQYF
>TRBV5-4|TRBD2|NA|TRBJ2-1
TGTGCCAGCAGCTTGGGAGCGGGAGGGCCAATTATCGATGAGCAGTTCTTC
CASSLGAGGPIIDEQFF
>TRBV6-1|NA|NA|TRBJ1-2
TGTGCCAGCTCGACTCATGGCTACACCTTC
CASSTHGYTF
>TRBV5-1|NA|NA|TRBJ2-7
TGCGCCAGCGCCTTTACTAGCACCTCCTACGAGCAGTACTTC
CASAFTSTSYEQYF
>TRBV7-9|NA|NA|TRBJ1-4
TGTGCCAGCAGCTTAGCAGGGGTGGATGAAAAACTGTTTTTT
CASSLAGVDEKLFF
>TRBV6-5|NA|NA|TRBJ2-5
TGTGCCAGCAGGCCACAGGGACGAGAGACCCAGTACTTC
CASRPQGRETQYF
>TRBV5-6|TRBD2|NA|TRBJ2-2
TGTGCCAGCAGCTTGAGGCTAGCGGGAGGCCCCGGGGAGCTGTTTTTT
CASSLRLAGGPGELFF
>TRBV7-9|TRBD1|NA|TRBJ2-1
TGTGCCAGCAGCGCGCAGGGGGCAGGGAATGAGCAGTTCTTC
CASSAQGAGNEQFF
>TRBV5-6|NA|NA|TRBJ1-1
TGTGCCAGCAGCTCCAGCAGGGATGGGAACACTGAAGCTTTCTTT
CASSSSRDGNTEAFF
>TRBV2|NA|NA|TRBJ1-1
TGTGCCAGCAGGAGGGGGGGCGGATCCACTGAAGCTTTCTTT
CASRRGGGSTEAFF
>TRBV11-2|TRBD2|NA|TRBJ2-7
TGTGCCAGCAGCTTAGTCTGGACTAGTTCGGGGGAGCAGTACTTC
CASSLVWTSSGEQYF
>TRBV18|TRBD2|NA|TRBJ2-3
TGTGCCAGCTCGGTAGGACTAGCGGAAAGCACAGATACGCAGTATTTT
CASSVGLAESTDTQYF
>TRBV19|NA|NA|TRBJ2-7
TGTGCCAGTAGGCGGGACCCCATCTCCTACGAGCAGTACTTC
CASRRDPISYEQYF
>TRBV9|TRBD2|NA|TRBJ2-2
TGTGCCAGCAGCGTAGACTTAGCGGGAGCGGTCACCGGGGAGCTGTTTTTT
CASSVDLAGAVTGELFF
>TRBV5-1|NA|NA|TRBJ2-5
TGCGCCAGCAGCTTGGGACTCCCCCAAGAGACCCAGTACTTC
CASSLGLPQETQYF
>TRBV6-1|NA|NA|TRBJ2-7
TGTGCCATCTCCGACAACTACGAGCAGTACTTC
CAISDNYEQYF
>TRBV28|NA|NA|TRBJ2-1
TGTGCCAGTACGCGGGGAGGGGGAACCTACAATGAGCAGTTCTTC
CASTRGGGTYNEQFF
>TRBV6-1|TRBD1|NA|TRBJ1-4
TGTGCCAGCAGGGTTGACAGGGGGAATGAAAAACTGTTTTTT
CASRVDRGNEKLFF
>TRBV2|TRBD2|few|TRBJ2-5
TGTGCCAGCAGAGGACGCGGGGGACCGCAAGAGACCCAGTACTTC
CASRGRGGPQETQYF
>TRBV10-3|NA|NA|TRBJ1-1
TGTGCCACCCGGACAGAATGGAACACTGAAGCTTTCTTT
CATRTEWNTEAFF
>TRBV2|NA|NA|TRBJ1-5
TGTGCCAGCAGTGTTAGGGGAAATCAGCCCCAGCATTTT
CASSVRGNQPQHF
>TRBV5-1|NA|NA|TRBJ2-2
TGCGCCAGCAGCCTGGGTCTCGGGGGCACCGGGGAGCTGTTTTTT
CASSLGLGGTGELFF
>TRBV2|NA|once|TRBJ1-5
TGTGCCAGCAGTGAAGGGACGACCGGAGGGTTATCGCCCCAGCATTTT
CASSEGTTGGLSPQHF
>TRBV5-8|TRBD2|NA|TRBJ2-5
TGTGCCAGCAGGGCTGGGACTAGCGGGGTAGAGACCCAGTACTTC
CASRAGTSGVETQYF
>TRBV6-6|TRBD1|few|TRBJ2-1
TGTGCCGGGGGACAGGGTGATGAGCAGTTCTTC
CAGGQGDEQFF
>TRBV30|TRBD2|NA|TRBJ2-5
TGTGCCTGGAAACCCCCCGGACTAGCGGGGTACCAAGAGACCCAGTACTTC
CAWKPPGLAGYQETQYF
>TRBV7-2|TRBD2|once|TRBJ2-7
TGTGCCAGCAGCTTAGGGGGGGGCTACGAGCAGTACTTC
CASSLGGGYEQYF
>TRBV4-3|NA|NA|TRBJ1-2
TGCGCCAGCAGCCACCTCACAGGCCTCGGGGGCTACACCTTC
CASSHLTGLGGYTF
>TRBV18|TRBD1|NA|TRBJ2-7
TGTGCCAGCTCACGAGGACAGGGCTACGAGCAGTACTTC
CASSRGQGYEQYF
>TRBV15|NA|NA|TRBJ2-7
TGTGCCACCAGCAGGGGACTGGGCACCTACGAGCAGTACTTC
CATSRGLGTYEQYF
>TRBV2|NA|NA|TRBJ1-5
TGTGCCAGCAGTAGTAGGGGTAGCAATCAGCCCCAGCATTTT
CASSSRGSNQPQHF
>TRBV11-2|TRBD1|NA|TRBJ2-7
TGTGCCAGCAGCCTAGACAGGGGGAGCTCCTACGAGCAGTACTTC
CASSLDRGSSYEQYF
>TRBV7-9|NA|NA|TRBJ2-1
TGTGCCAGCAGCTTCCGCGATGAGCAGTTCTTC
CASSFRDEQFF
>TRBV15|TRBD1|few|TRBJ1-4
TGTGCCACCAGCAGAGATGGGACAGGGGTATTAGGTGAAAAACTGTTTTTT
CATSRDGTGVLGEKLFF
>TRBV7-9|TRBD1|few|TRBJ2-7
TGTGCCAGCAGCTTACTCGCTTTTGGGACAGGGGACTACGAGCAGTACTTC
CASSLLAFGTGDYEQYF
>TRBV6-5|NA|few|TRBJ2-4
TGTGCCAGCACCACAACAGACCTCAACATTCAGTACTTC
CASTTTDLNIQYF
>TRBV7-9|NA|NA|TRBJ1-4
TGTGCCAGCAAACTACAGGGACGTAGTGGGGTTAATGAAAAACTGTTTTTT
CASKLQGRSGVNEKLFF
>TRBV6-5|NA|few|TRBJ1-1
TGTGCCAGCGGGTACATCGGGAGGACTGAAGCTTTCTTT
CASGYIGRTEAFF